This T cell receptor beta chain was captured by sequencing in a study of Ad26.COV2.S vaccination and SARS-CoV-2 variants (dated by TCRdb to 2020 to 2022). General notes on the study: Vaccine-arm donors came from COV1001, a multicentre, randomized, double-blind, placebo-controlled phase I-IIa trial of Ad26.COV2.S in healthy adults. Sequencing of the TCRbeta repertoire served to evaluate the specificity and breadth of SARS-CoV-2-reactive T cell receptors following Ad26.COV2.S vaccination. Trial participants were randomized into five groups of five, in which low-dose or high-dose Ad26.COV2.S was given once or twice, or placebo was given on both occasions. A total of around 32 samples were included in the TCR-sequenced set, comprising approximately 20 Ad26.COV2.S vaccine recipients, 5 placebo recipients and 8 SARS-CoV-2 convalescent individuals. Ad26.COV2.S was given intramuscularly at 5x10^10 or 1x10^11 viral particles, as a single shot or as two shots 56 days apart. Blinding of investigators to trial group allocation was maintained during experiments and outcome assessment. The paper as a whole reports these results and caveats: According to the authors, total T cell responses may have been underestimated by the TCR breadth and depth analyses. Ad26.COV2.S recipients had higher spike-specific TCR breadth than placebo recipients (P = 0.0014). Vaccine and placebo recipients had similar non-spike TCR breadth, a finding consistent with the vaccine containing only spike. The study was not powered for comparison of responses between vaccine doses or regimens. After vaccination, spike-specific CD8+ and CD4+ T cell responses were reported to show substantial breadth.

Reading the germline V gene (reference sequence) gives CDR1 DFQATT and CDR2 SNEGSKA. The CDR3, from cysteine to phenylalanine, totals 11 residues. Only the CDR3 region is kept as DNA, spanning 33 bases read in frame from base 1. The junction carries 9 bases between V and J, which are trimmed by 0 bases and 9 bases respectively. The immunoSEQ Assay was used to sequence TCRbeta CDR3 regions. After extraction, genomic DNA underwent amplification by bias-controlled multiplex PCR, followed by high-throughput sequencing. As for how the authors treated the data: To quantify the absolute abundance of every unique TCRbeta CDR3 region, sequences were collapsed and filtered. Usable DNA was measured by amplifying reference genes present in all nucleated cells, and TCRbeta template counts were normalized to that usable DNA to estimate T cell fraction. Repertoire TCRs were annotated as SARS-CoV-2-specific when V gene, CDR3 amino acid sequence and J gene were exactly matched to a known reactive TCR set. The reference SARS-CoV-2 TCR set was derived from MIRA and filtered for enrichment in COVID-19-positive ImmuneCODE repertoires, a step that removed public or cross-reactive TCRs. Using the MIRA antigens, annotated TCRs were further analysed by specific ORF or by position within an ORF. Breadth was defined as the number of annotated unique rearrangements divided by the total number of unique productive rearrangements, and depth was defined as the summed frequency of the annotated unique rearrangements. TCR breadth was compared between groups using two-sided Wilcoxon rank-sum tests. Held by TCRdb, this immuneACCESS table contains in-frame sequences only and omits some clones. Under half of the omission traces to an unresolved V gene where checked; the cause of the rest is unknown. That table supplies the V and J calls and clone size; D and trimming were determined from the DNA. The sample profile shows 380,000 or so clones; about 86% of them were found once. The ten largest account for about 10% of the sample.

The label giving this sample's treatment or condition can be read as: roughly 18 received Ad26.COV2.S at low or high dose, single or two shots; 5 received placebo; per-sample allocation not given. For vaccine and placebo recipients, the sequenced repertoires came from samples collected on day 63 after the first injection. Cohort 1b enrolled 25 to 30 adults aged 18-55 years at a single site in Boston, USA, between 29 July and 7 August 2020. Ad26.COV2.S consisted of a replication-incompetent adenovirus type 26 vector by which a prefusion-stabilized SARS-CoV-2 spike protein from the original Wuhan strain was expressed. A remark on this clone: Its specific antigen is unknown. No qualities accompany the bases; no much larger clone lies one base away.

Recombination linked TRBV20-1 to TRBJ2-7, with an unclear D gene assignment. The sequencing used peripheral blood, collected in a trial of Ad26.COV2.S vaccine versus placebo. This clonotype originated in a person between 18 and 65 years old who received the Ad26.COV2.S COVID-19 vaccine or a placebo. In nucleotide form, the sequence is TGCAGTGCTAGAGAAGCGACCGGGCAGTACTTC. Translated, it reads CSAREATGQYF.